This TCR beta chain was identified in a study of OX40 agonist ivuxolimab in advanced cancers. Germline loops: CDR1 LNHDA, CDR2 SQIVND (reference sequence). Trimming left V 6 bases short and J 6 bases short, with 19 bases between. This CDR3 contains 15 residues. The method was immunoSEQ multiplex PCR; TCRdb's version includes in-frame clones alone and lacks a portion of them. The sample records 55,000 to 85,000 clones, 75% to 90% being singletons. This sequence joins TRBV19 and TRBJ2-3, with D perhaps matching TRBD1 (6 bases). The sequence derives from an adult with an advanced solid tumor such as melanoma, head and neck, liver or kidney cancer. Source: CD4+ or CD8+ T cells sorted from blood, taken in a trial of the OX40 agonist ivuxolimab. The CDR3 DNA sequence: TGTGCCAGTAGCCTCCAGGCAGGGGCTCTTGATACGCAGTATTTT. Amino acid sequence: CASSLQAGALDTQYF.